This TCR beta chain comes out of a study of blood T cell repertoires in COVID-19. Overall study: Samples representing acute and convalescent COVID-19 were sourced from the United States, Italy and Spain. From T cells, B-cell-depleted T cells, or PBMCs came the material, which was cDNA or gDNA.

This CDR3 comprises 16 residues. Germline V CDR1 and CDR2: MNHNY, SVGAGI (reference sequence). V lost 5 bases to trimming and J lost 0 bases; unmatched junction nucleotides: 6. In the source study's methods: By means of reference gene primer amplification, nucleated cell counts were estimated. Method: immunoSEQ multiplex PCR; TCRdb's copy keeps in-frame clones and lacks some. V and J calls and clone size are given by that table; D and trimming were obtained from the DNA. The profile shows about 94,000 clones, roughly 86% of them singletons. This chain joins TRBV6-6 and TRBJ2-3, with 9 bases identical to TRBD2. The TCR was taken from a woman in her sixties or seventies in a cohort sampled during active or convalescent COVID-19. Sequenced: peripheral blood. The CDR3 reads CASSLGLALSTDTQYF. CDR3 coding DNA: TGTGCCAGCAGTCTTGGACTAGCGCTAAGCACAGATACGCAGTATTTT.